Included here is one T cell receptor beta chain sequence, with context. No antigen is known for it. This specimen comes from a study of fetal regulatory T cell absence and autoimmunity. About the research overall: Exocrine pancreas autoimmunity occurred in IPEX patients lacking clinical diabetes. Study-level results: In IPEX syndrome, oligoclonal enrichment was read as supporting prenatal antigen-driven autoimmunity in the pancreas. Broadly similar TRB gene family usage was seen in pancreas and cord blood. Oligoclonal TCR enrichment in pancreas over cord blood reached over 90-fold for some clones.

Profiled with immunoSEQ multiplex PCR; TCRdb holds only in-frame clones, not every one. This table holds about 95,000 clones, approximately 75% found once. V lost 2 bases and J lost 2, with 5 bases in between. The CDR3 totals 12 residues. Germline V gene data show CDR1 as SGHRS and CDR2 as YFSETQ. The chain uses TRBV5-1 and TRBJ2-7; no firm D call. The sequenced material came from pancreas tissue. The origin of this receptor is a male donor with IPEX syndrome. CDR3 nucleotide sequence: TGCGCCAGCAGCTTCAACGCCTACGAGCAGTACTTC. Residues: CASSFNAYEQYF.